The 18 T cell receptor beta chains given below trace back to one sample, sequenced in a study of molecular identifiers for immune sequencing clone quantification. TCRdb redid the calling of the PCR reads with MiXCR, one entry per CDR3 protein. The repertoire includes a few hundred thousand distinct CDR3 sequences, 20% to 25% of them detected once, and around 0.86% sits in the top ten. The sequenced sample consisted of naive CD8+ T cells from blood, with Jurkat cell RNA spiked in. Subset defined: FACS-sorted CD8+CD4-CCR7+CD45RA+ naive T cells. The receptors were gathered from a human donor in good health. Some libraries in this study had Jurkat cell RNA spiked in.

The chain couples TRBV19 to TRBJ1-1; maybe TRBD1 (6 bases). CDR1 is LNHDA, CDR2 SQIVND, per germline (reference sequence). V shed 3 bases and J shed 0 bases, with 17 bases lying between them. The length of the CDR3 is 17 residues. The CDR3 nucleotides are TGTGCCAGTAGTATCCCCGCGACAGGACTCATGAACACTGAAGCTTTCTTT. Protein: CASSIPATGLMNTEAFF.

This clonotype was picked up many times. The chain combines TRBV19 with TRBJ1-5; D is uncertain. The CDR3 totals 15 residues. Germline CDR1 and CDR2: LNHDA and SQIVND (reference sequence). The germline V and J ends were trimmed by 4 bases and 0 bases, with 10 bases remaining between them. DNA of the CDR3: TGTGCCAGTAGTAACGGGCTACATAGCAATCAGCCCCAGCATTTT. Its translation is CASSNGLHSNQPQHF.

With respect to this clonotype: A single base separates this from a much larger clone, so it may be a read error. This rearrangement joins TRBV7-9 to TRBJ1-1, with unresolved D. The CDR3 extends over 13 amino acids. V shed 5 bases and J shed 5 bases, with 12 bases lying between them. The germline V gene encodes CDR1 SEHNR and CDR2 FQNEAQ (reference sequence). CDR3 loop: CASSPIGRTEAFF. CDR3 DNA: TGTGCCAGCAGCCCCATCGGACGAACTGAAGCTTTCTTT.

This clonotype was detected many times. The chain joins TRBV4-1 to TRBJ2-5, with D unresolved. Germline-derived CDR1 and CDR2 are MGHRA and YSYEKL. The CDR3 totals 15 residues. Trimming shortened V by 0 bases and J by 5 bases, and 13 bases separated the two germline ends. The CDR3 coding sequence is TGCGCCAGCAGCCAAGATATCCGGGTCGGGGAGACCCAGTACTTC. This codes for CASSQDIRVGETQYF.

The chain has TRBV4-1 and TRBJ1-1; D perhaps matches TRBD1 (5 bases). From germline, CDR1 is MGHRA and CDR2 YSYEKL. The CDR3 loop spans 16 amino acids. Between the trimmed V and J ends, which lost 1 base and 4 bases, there was a span of 16 bases. The DNA of the CDR3 is TGCGCCAGCAGCCAAGGAGGCACGGGGGGTAGCACTGAAGCTTTCTTT. Amino acids: CASSQGGTGGSTEAFF.

Remarks on this clonotype: One base away lies a much larger clone, so this may be a sequencing read error. This chain connects TRBV30 to TRBJ2-1; D is unresolved. The germline V gene encodes CDR1 GTSNPN and CDR2 SVGIG (reference sequence). CDR3 length: 11 residues. V lost 0 bases and J lost 8, with 5 bases in between. The CDR3 bases are TGTGCCTGGAGTGTACGCCATGAGCAGTTCTTC. Protein sequence: CAWSVRHEQFF.

About this clonotype itself: Being one base from a much bigger clone, this may be a read error. Without the conserved terminal phenylalanine or tryptophan, this CDR3 likely stems from a read error. This chain connects TRBV28 to TRBJ1-2; 9 positions match TRBD1. Germline trimming cut 7 bases from V and 4 bases from J; bases unmatched to any gene: 13. Germline V gene sequence: CDR1 MDHEN, CDR2 SYDVKM. The CDR3 has 16 amino acids. Written as DNA, the CDR3 is TGTGCCAGCACCCACGCATGGGGACAGGGTTCCTATGGCTACACCATC. Its protein is CASTHAWGQGSYGYTI.

The table lists this clonotype with many counts. The chain is built from TRBV11-2 and TRBJ2-4; 7 bases are shared with TRBD2. Germline V lookup: CDR1 SGHAT, CDR2 FQNNGV. The CDR3 totals 13 residues. Unmatched junction bases numbered 7, after V lost 5 bases and J lost 9 bases. In DNA, the CDR3 is TGTGCCAGCAGCGCAGGACTAGATGGCATTCAGTACTTC. It encodes CASSAGLDGIQYF. The variable domain in full, completed from reference TRBV11-2 and TRBJ2-4, reads EAGVAQSPRYKIIEKRQSVAFWCNPISGHATLYWYQQILGQGPKLLIQFQNNGVVDDSQLPKDRFSAERLKGVDSTLKIQPAKLEDSAVYLCASSAGLDGIQYFGAGTRLSVL.

This clonotype was detected ten times or more. The chain recombines TRBV7-9 with TRBJ2-7; 7 nucleotides agree with TRBD2. V lost 4 bases, J lost 5 bases, and 5 bases stayed unmatched. CDR1 and CDR2 from the germline V gene are SEHNR and FQNEAQ (reference sequence). This CDR3 is 13 amino acids long. As DNA, the CDR3 is TGTGCCAGCAGCTCCCCGGGGAGGGACGAGCAGTACTTC. Encoded protein: CASSSPGRDEQYF.

This clonotype was detected only a few times. The chain employs TRBV6-5 and TRBJ2-7; D gene ambiguous. The CDR3 length is 13 residues. The germline V gene has CDR1 MNHEY and CDR2 SVGAGI. Between the trimmed V and J ends, which lost 2 bases and 3 bases, there was a span of 8 bases. DNA of the CDR3: TGTGCCAGCAGTTACACTGGAGACTACGAGCAGTACTTC. Protein sequence: CASSYTGDYEQYF.

The table lists this clonotype with a few counts. The chain couples TRBV4-3 to TRBJ2-2; D may be TRBD2 (5 bases). The CDR3 is 18 residues long. The germline gives CDR1 LGHNA, CDR2 YSLEER. Between the trimmed V and J ends, which lost 0 bases and 3 bases, there was a span of 17 bases. The CDR3 DNA sequence: TGCGCCAGCAGCCAAGATAATGAGGGAGTGGTGCACACCGGGGAGCTGTTTTTT. Protein: CASSQDNEGVVHTGELFF.

Details on this clonotype: A read error is possible here, since a much larger clone lies one base away. Given the absence of the conserved phenylalanine or tryptophan at the CDR3 end, a read error is likely. This chain links TRBV28 with TRBJ2-7; D is unclear. The length of the CDR3 is 11 residues. Trimming left V 5 bases short and J 6 bases short, with 8 bases between. The germline V gene has CDR1 MDHEN and CDR2 SYDVKM. Here the CDR3 reads CASSPRTEQYS. The CDR3 nucleotides are TGTGCCAGCAGTCCGCGGACCGAGCAGTACTCC.

This clonotype was recorded many times. The chain recombines TRBV28 with TRBJ2-7; 12 bases match TRBD2. CDR3 length: 16 amino acids. The V gene end was trimmed by 3 bases and the J gene end by 5 bases; junction bases not matched to a gene: 8. Germline CDR1 is MDHEN and CDR2 is SYDVKM. The DNA of the CDR3 is TGTGCCAGCAGTTTTTCTAGCGGGAGGGCCCGGGACGAGCAGTACTTC. Translating gives CASSFSSGRARDEQYF.

The chain uses TRBV19 and TRBJ2-7; 8 bases agree with TRBD2. Germline assignment: CDR1 LNHDA and CDR2 SQIVND (reference sequence). Trimming at V came to 5 bases and at J to 6 bases, leaving 6 bases not matched to a gene. The CDR3 extends over 13 amino acids. CDR3 in DNA: TGTGCCAGTAGTCCGGGGGGGATCGGCGAGCAGTACTTC. Translated: CASSPGGIGEQYF. Looking up the rest from reference TRBV19 and TRBJ2-7 gives the full variable domain: DGGITQSPKYLFRKEGQNVTLSCEQNLNHDAMYWYRQDPGQGLRLIYYSQIVNDFQKGDIAEGYSVSREKKESFPLTVTSAQKNPTAFYLCASSPGGIGEQYFGPGTRLTVT.

V gene TRBV5-3 combines with J gene TRBJ2-7; 7 bases match TRBD1. TRBV5-3 is an open reading frame, and its role is uncertain. V lost 8 bases, J lost 5 bases, and 13 bases stayed unmatched. This CDR3 has 14 amino acids. Here the CDR3 DNA reads TGTGCCAGCAGCCACGGGACAGCGTTACACGAGCAGTACTTC. Protein: CASSHGTALHEQYF.

At least ten counts were recorded for this clonotype. The rearrangement links TRBV27 to TRBJ2-7; 10 positions match TRBD1. Germline CDR1 MNHEY, CDR2 SMNVEV (reference sequence). V shed 2 bases, J shed 5 bases, and the junction held 3 bases outside the gene matches. The CDR3 is made up of 14 amino acids. The CDR3 sequence: CASSLGQGVNEQYF. The DNA of the CDR3 is TGTGCCAGCAGTTTAGGACAGGGGGTCAACGAGCAGTACTTC.

This clonotype appeared a few times. The junction shows a germline mismatch at one end, possibly a read error. J is TRBJ1-5 and V is TRBV28; D possibly corresponds to TRBD1 (5 bases). This CDR3 region has 14 residues. CDR1 is MDHEN and CDR2 is SYDVKM in the germline V gene. The CDR3 is CASSFRGSNKPQHF. The CDR3, as DNA: TGTGCCAGCAGTTTCCGGGGGAGCAATAAGCCCCAGCATTTT.

This clonotype was seen many times. This chain's CDR3 is CASSSREAGEPYTDTQYF. The CDR3 DNA reads as TGTGCCAGCAGCAGCAGGGAAGCGGGGGAACCCTACACAGATACGCAGTATTTT. This rearrangement joins TRBV13 to TRBJ2-3; TRBD2 matches at 8 bases. The CDR3 length is 18 residues. Losses at the gene ends were 5 bases for V and 2 bases for J; bases not matched to a gene: 15. Germline values: CDR1 PRHDT, CDR2 FYEKMQ (reference sequence).